This T cell receptor beta chain was found in a study of T cells in Graves' hyperthyroidism and ophthalmopathy. This clonotype appeared many times. RNA transcripts gave rise to amplified TCR beta CDR3 regions. The primer set for the first-round RT-PCR of the TCR CDR3 was HTBI. TCRdb itself ran the multiplex PCR reads through MiXCR, one entry per CDR3 protein. The sample shows 540,000 or so distinct CDR3 sequences, 15% to 17% of them seen only once. Patients aged 18 to 65 had newly diagnosed hyperthyroidism that had lasted under 2 months. Clinical symptoms, serum thyroxine and TRAb, thyroid ultrasound and orbital computed tomography were used for the diagnoses. The sequenced material came from blood. This clonotype was sampled from a woman in her twenties or thirties with Graves' hyperthyroidism.

CDR3 in amino acids: CASSTSRTGGSYNEQFF. CDR3 DNA sequence: TGTGCCAGCAGCACAAGCCGGACAGGGGGCTCCTACAATGAGCAGTTCTTC. The chain has TRBV7-9 and TRBJ2-1; TRBD1 matches 10 bases. CDR1 and CDR2 (germline): SEHNR, FQNEAQ (reference sequence). This CDR3 is built from 17 residues. The junction had 7 bases not matched to a gene; V was cut back by 5 bases and J by 0 bases.